The 23 T cell receptor beta chains below were found in one sample sequenced in a study of beta chain features in type 1 diabetes. Study-wide findings and caveats: All four CD4+ subsets from Type 1 diabetes patients carried moderately but significantly shorter TCRB CDR3s.

Their antigens remain unidentified. Expressed TCRB transcripts were sequenced because the entire RNA isolate underwent reverse transcription. The method was immunoSEQ multiplex PCR; TCRdb's version includes in-frame clones alone and lacks a portion of them. Among about 400,000 clones, approximately 12% were seen once, and the ten largest hold about 0.01%. The sample taken for sequencing was naive CD4+ T cells from blood. The receptors here all came from a woman aged 18-29 years with type 1 diabetes.

As DNA, the CDR3 is TGCGCCAGCAGCTTGGGGATGACAGGGGTGGCAGATACGCAGTATTTT. It yields the protein CASSLGMTGVADTQYF. The chain employs TRBV5-1 and TRBJ2-3; 8 nucleotides match TRBD1. J gave up 4 bases and V 0 bases, and 7 bases lay outside the gene matches. Germline assignment: CDR1 SGHRS and CDR2 YFSETQ. This CDR3 contains 16 residues.

Worth noting for this clone: Additional DNA sequences in this sample encode the identical CDR3. The rearrangement links TRBV7-2 to TRBJ2-7; perhaps TRBD1 as D (5 bases). The CDR3 has 13 residues. The V end was cut by 3 bases, the J end by 1 base, with 7 bases between. Per germline, CDR1 SGHTA and CDR2 FQGNSA. The CDR3 sequence: CASSFSGSYEQYF. The CDR3 DNA follows: TGTGCCAGCAGCTTTTCAGGGTCCTACGAGCAGTACTTC. Filled out from reference TRBV7-2 and TRBJ2-7, the complete variable domain reads GAGVSQSPSNKVTEKGKDVELRCDPISGHTALYWYRQSLGQGLEFLIYFQGNSAPDKSGLPSDRFSAERTGGSVSTLTIQRTQQEDSAVYLCASSFSGSYEQYFGPGTRLTVT.

The genes are TRBV28 and TRBJ2-2; the match to TRBD1 covers 11 bases. CDR1 is MDHEN, CDR2 SYDVKM, per germline. The V gene end was trimmed by 3 bases and the J gene end by 6 bases; junction bases not matched to a gene: 6. This CDR3 is built from 16 residues. The CDR3 DNA is TGTGCCAGCAGTTTTTGGGGACAGGGGGGATCCGGGGAGCTGTTTTTT. It translates to CASSFWGQGGSGELFF. Together with reference TRBV28 and TRBJ2-2, the CDR3 gives the full variable domain: DVKVTQSSRYLVKRTGEKVFLECVQDMDHENMFWYRQDPGLGLRLIYFSYDVKMKEKGDIPEGYSVSREKKERFSLILESASTNQTSMYLCASSFWGQGGSGELFFGEGSRLTVL.

This clone was found a few times. The rearrangement uses TRBV5-1 and TRBJ2-1; a possible D gene is TRBD2 (6 bases). Per the germline V gene, CDR1 is SGHRS and CDR2 is YFSETQ. V was trimmed by 7 bases and J by 0 bases, leaving 11 bases between them. CDR3 length equals 14 residues. CDR3 DNA sequence: TGCGCCAGCGGGACTTCGAGCTCCTACAATGAGCAGTTCTTC. Amino acid sequence: CASGTSSSYNEQFF.

In this sample, this clone turned up a few times. This chain uses TRBV30 with TRBJ1-1, with TRBD1 matching 7 bases. The ends lost 4 bases at V and 0 bases at J; junction bases unmatched: 8. Germline assignment: CDR1 GTSNPN and CDR2 SVGIG (reference sequence). This CDR3 has 15 amino acids. This CDR3 reads CAWTTGLGVNTEAFF. The CDR3 region has the DNA TGTGCCTGGACGACAGGGCTTGGGGTGAACACTGAAGCTTTCTTT.

This chain joins TRBV5-1 and TRBJ2-7, with TRBD1 identical over 7 bases. J lost 6 bases, V lost 0 bases, and 9 bases had no gene match. This CDR3 has 15 amino acids. Germline V CDR1 and CDR2: SGHRS, YFSETQ. CDR3: CASSLAPGQTSEQYF. The CDR3, as DNA: TGCGCCAGCAGCTTGGCCCCGGGACAGACAAGCGAGCAGTACTTC. The full variable domain, rest sourced from reference TRBV5-1 and TRBJ2-7, is KAGVTQTPRYLIKTRGQQVTLSCSPISGHRSVSWYQQTPGQGLQFLFEYFSETQRNKGNFPGRFSGRQFSNSRSEMNVSTLELGDSALYLCASSLAPGQTSEQYFGPGTRLTVT.

The chain links TRBV7-9 to TRBJ1-5; 7 bases are shared with TRBD1. Germline V lookup: CDR1 SEHNR, CDR2 FQNEAQ (reference sequence). J was trimmed by 3 bases and V by 2 bases; bases with no gene match: 10. The CDR3 length is 17 residues. CDR3 sequence: CASSLSPVTGYNQPQHF. CDR3 DNA sequence: TGTGCCAGCAGCTTATCCCCCGTGACAGGGTACAATCAGCCCCAGCATTTT. Full variable domain (rest looked up from reference TRBV7-9 and TRBJ1-5): DTGVSQNPRHKITKRGQNVTFRCDPISEHNRLYWYRQTLGQGPEFLTYFQNEAQLEKSRLLSDRFSAERPKGSFSTLEIQRTEQGDSAMYLCASSLSPVTGYNQPQHFGDGTRLSIL.

The J gene is TRBJ1-1, the V gene TRBV25-1; D is perhaps TRBD1 (6 bases). V lost 6 bases to trimming and J lost 5 bases, with 19 bases between them. Germline assignment: CDR1 MGHDK and CDR2 SYGVNS. This CDR3 is built from 15 residues. DNA for the CDR3: TGTGCCAGCAGGGGTAGTTTGGGGGCGCAGACTGAAGCTTTCTTT. Its translation: CASRGSLGAQTEAFF.

The chain uses TRBV7-2 and TRBJ1-1, with unresolved D. CDR3 length: 13 residues. With 8 bases removed from V and 5 bases from J, the gap between germline ends came to 15 bases. The V gene's germline CDR1 is SGHTA and CDR2 FQGNSA. The CDR3 is CASGPGFGTEAFF. DNA of the CDR3: TGTGCCAGCGGACCGGGATTCGGGACTGAAGCTTTCTTT.

This clone was counted a few times. V is TRBV14 and J is TRBJ1-5, with 7 bases lining up with TRBD1. J lost 6 bases, V lost 4 bases, and 9 bases had no gene match. The length of the CDR3 is 15 residues. Germline values: CDR1 SGHDN, CDR2 FVKESK. The CDR3 spells CASSLGGGAGQPQHF. CDR3 nucleotides: TGTGCCAGCAGCCTAGGAGGGGGCGCGGGTCAGCCCCAGCATTTT. Full variable domain (missing parts from reference TRBV14 and TRBJ1-5): EAGVTQFPSHSVIEKGQTVTLRCDPISGHDNLYWYRRVMGKEIKFLLHFVKESKQDESGMPNNRFLAERTGGTYSTLKVQPAELEDSGVYFCASSLGGGAGQPQHFGDGTRLSIL.

Only a few counts were recorded for this clone. The genes are TRBV5-4 and TRBJ2-1, with 8 bases fitting TRBD2. This CDR3 spans 14 amino acids. Trimming removed 4 bases from V and 7 bases from J; junction bases left unmatched: 7. Germline lookup yields CDR1 SGHNT and CDR2 YYREEE (reference sequence). CDR3 region: CASSRGGSENEQFF. CDR3 in DNA: TGTGCCAGCAGCCGGGGGGGCTCGGAGAATGAGCAGTTCTTC.

There are a few counts of this clone. This sequence joins TRBV4-1 and TRBJ1-1, with D possibly matching TRBD1 (5 bases). CDR3 size: 13 residues. Trimming shortened V by 4 bases and J by 5 bases, and 11 bases separated the two germline ends. Germline V gene sequence: CDR1 MGHRA, CDR2 YSYEKL. The CDR3 loop is CASSLYKGTEAFF. In DNA form, the CDR3 reads TGCGCCAGCAGCCTTTATAAGGGGACTGAAGCTTTCTTT.

The chain links TRBV5-1 to TRBJ2-5; perhaps TRBD2 as D (7 bases). The CDR3 totals 14 residues. The V gene's germline CDR1 is SGHRS and CDR2 YFSETQ. The V gene lost 4 bases and the J gene lost 4 bases, with 14 bases spanning the gap. CDR3 sequence (DNA): TGCGCCAGCAGCGGTGGAGGGGGGGCAGAGACCCAGTACTTC. Amino acid sequence: CASSGGGGAETQYF.

This clone occurred a few times. The gene calls are TRBV7-9 and TRBJ1-5; possible D gene TRBD1, 6 bases. The CDR3 runs 14 residues. Germline lookup yields CDR1 SEHNR and CDR2 FQNEAQ (reference sequence). The germline V and J ends were trimmed by 5 bases and 6 bases, with 14 bases remaining between them. For the CDR3, the DNA is TGTGCCAGCAGCCCCGGACAGTCGGTTCAGCCCCAGCATTTT. It encodes CASSPGQSVQPQHF.

This clone was observed a handful of times. The J gene is TRBJ2-2, the V gene TRBV7-3; TRBD2 aligns across 10 bases. Trimming removed 6 bases from V and 6 bases from J; junction bases left unmatched: 7. CDR3 length equals 15 residues. Germline assignment: CDR1 SGHTA and CDR2 FQGTGA. The CDR3 sequence is CASSSSGSTPGELFF. Here the CDR3 DNA reads TGTGCCAGCAGTTCTAGCGGGAGCACGCCCGGGGAGCTGTTTTTT. Variable domain in full (rest from reference TRBV7-3 and TRBJ2-2): GAGVSQTPSNKVTEKGKYVELRCDPISGHTALYWYRQSLGQGPEFLIYFQGTGAADDSGLPNDRFFAVRPEGSVSTLKIQRTERGDSAVYLCASSSSGSTPGELFFGEGSRLTVL.

This clone was counted a few times. The chain uses TRBV25-1 and TRBJ1-3; D is undetermined. The CDR3 extends over 13 amino acids. Germline V gives CDR1 MGHDK, CDR2 SYGVNS. Trimming left V 8 bases short and J 3 bases short, with 11 bases between. CDR3 nucleotide sequence: TGTGCCAGCGCCTCCCTCGGTGGAAACACCATATATTTT. It codes for CASASLGGNTIYF.

This clone was seen only a few times. The chain links TRBV18 to TRBJ1-1; D possibly corresponds to TRBD1 (6 bases). Between the trimmed V and J ends, which lost 1 base and 7 bases, there was a span of 13 bases. The germline V gene encodes CDR1 KGHSH and CDR2 LQKENI. CDR3 length: 14 amino acids. CDR3 sequence reads: CASSPQSQGDEAFF. Here the CDR3 DNA reads TGTGCCAGCTCACCACAATCACAGGGCGATGAAGCTTTCTTT.

The table lists this clone with a few counts. The chain recombines TRBV18 with TRBJ2-2; D remains unclear. V was trimmed by 4 bases and J by 0 bases, leaving 9 bases between them. The CDR3 runs to 15 residues. Looked up from germline, CDR1 is KGHSH and CDR2 is LQKENI. The CDR3 DNA reads TGTGCCAGCTCACGGGCAGTCTCGAACACCGGGGAGCTGTTTTTT. Its translation: CASSRAVSNTGELFF.

This clone appeared a few times. The chain carries TRBV9 and TRBJ2-7, with 8 bases identical to TRBD1. This CDR3 is 15 amino acids long. Germline V gene sequence: CDR1 SGDLS, CDR2 YYNGEE. Trimming at V came to 4 bases and at J to 7 bases, leaving 13 bases not matched to a gene. CDR3 sequence: CASSPTIDRGREQYF. The CDR3 DNA reads TGTGCCAGCAGCCCCACTATCGACAGGGGTCGAGAGCAGTACTTC.

The gene calls are TRBV7-9 and TRBJ2-7; D possibly corresponds to TRBD2 (5 bases). The CDR3 runs 13 residues. Germline CDR1 SEHNR, CDR2 FQNEAQ (reference sequence). Trimming cost V 3 bases and J 5 bases, with 11 bases left between them. The CDR3 sequence: CASSFPGNHEQYF. Written as DNA, the CDR3 is TGTGCCAGCAGCTTTCCGGGAAACCACGAGCAGTACTTC.

This clone was seen a few times. As DNA, the CDR3 is TGCGCCAGCAGCTTGGCTCGACAGCTTCCCTACGAGCAGTACTTC. It encodes CASSLARQLPYEQYF. The chain links TRBV5-1 to TRBJ2-7, with D possibly matching TRBD1 (5 bases). The CDR3 is made up of 15 amino acids. Germline V lookup: CDR1 SGHRS, CDR2 YFSETQ. The V gene lost 0 bases and the J gene lost 2 bases, with 12 bases spanning the gap.

V usage is TRBV5-5 and J usage is TRBJ2-7; D may be TRBD1 (6 bases). V lost 6 bases, J lost 3 bases, and 16 bases lay in between. CDR3 size: 14 residues. CDR1 SGHKS and CDR2 YYEKEE come from the germline V gene (reference sequence). The CDR3 nucleotides read TGTGCCAGCACTGGGACAAGTGCCCGCTACGAGCAGTACTTC. As protein: CASTGTSARYEQYF. The whole variable domain, filled in from reference TRBV5-5 and TRBJ2-7, reads DAGVTQSPTHLIKTRGQQVTLRCSPISGHKSVSWYQQVLGQGPQFIFQYYEKEERGRGNFPDRFSARQFPNYSSELNVNALLLGDSALYLCASTGTSARYEQYFGPGTRLTVT.

The chain joins TRBV15 to TRBJ2-6; D is possibly TRBD1 (6 bases). Germline CDR1 reads LNHNV; CDR2 reads YYDKDF (reference sequence). The CDR3 is 15 residues long. Deletions cut 8 bases from V and 0 bases from J, with 11 bases between. The CDR3 is CATQTGLSGANVLTF. CDR3 nucleotides: TGTGCCACCCAGACAGGCCTCTCTGGGGCCAACGTCCTGACTTTC.